These T cell receptor beta chains were read from a single sample in a study of T cell responses to AZD1222 COVID-19 vaccine. Profiling relied on immunoSEQ multiplex PCR, and the TCRdb table lists in-frame clones only, not all of them. The sample carries 90,000 to 130,000 clones, 92% recorded once. Source: peripheral blood, taken on day 0 of AZD1222 vaccination. These receptors were taken from an adult in good health. The CDR3 runs from the conserved cysteine through the conserved F or W. Fields, in order: V gene, J gene, clone size, D gene, CDR3 protein, CDR3 DNA. The D gene is left open where the match is weak. The size field is filled for only some rows; it gives once, few, many or a size class.

V: TRBV11-2
J: TRBJ2-1
size: once
D: TRBD2
CDR3: CASSALAGYNEQFF
DNA: TGTGCCAGCAGCGCTCTAGCGGGGTACAATGAGCAGTTCTTC

V: TRBV28
J: TRBJ1-1
size: .
D: .
CDR3: CASSLRGGTEAFF
DNA: TGTGCCAGCAGTTTACGGGGCGGTACTGAAGCTTTCTTT

V: TRBV5-1
J: TRBJ2-3
size: .
D: .
CDR3: CASSLVPSRGTDTQYF
DNA: TGCGCCAGCAGCTTGGTTCCATCAAGGGGCACAGATACGCAGTATTTT

V: TRBV19
J: TRBJ2-1
size: .
D: TRBD1
CDR3: CASSPSPGQGKNEQFF
DNA: TGTGCCAGTAGTCCCTCTCCGGGACAGGGCAAAAATGAGCAGTTCTTC

V: TRBV27
J: TRBJ2-1
size: .
D: TRBD2
CDR3: CASSVRGGLYNEQFF
DNA: TGTGCCAGCAGCGTACGGGGGGGCCTTTACAATGAGCAGTTCTTC

V: TRBV27
J: TRBJ2-7
size: .
D: .
CDR3: CASSLGGPYEQYF
DNA: TGTGCCAGCAGTTTAGGGGGCCCCTACGAGCAGTACTTC

V: TRBV6-2/TRBV6-3
J: TRBJ2-5
size: .
D: .
CDR3: CASSRNQETQYF
DNA: TGTGCCAGCAGTCGCAACCAAGAGACCCAGTACTTC

V: TRBV7-9
J: TRBJ2-7
size: .
D: .
CDR3: CASSTLYEQYF
DNA: TGTGCCAGCAGCACACTTTACGAGCAGTACTTC

V: TRBV7-9
J: TRBJ2-7
size: .
D: TRBD2
CDR3: CASSFAGGPYEQYF
DNA: TGTGCCAGCAGTTTCGCGGGAGGGCCCTACGAGCAGTACTTC

V: TRBV9
J: TRBJ2-1
size: .
D: TRBD2
CDR3: CASSSRVAGGRNEQFF
DNA: TGTGCCAGCAGCTCCCGGGTAGCGGGGGGGAGGAATGAGCAGTTCTTC

V: TRBV19
J: TRBJ2-7
size: .
D: .
CDR3: CASRTPGGSHEQYF
DNA: TGTGCCAGTAGGACCCCCGGAGGGAGCCACGAGCAGTACTTC

V: TRBV28
J: TRBJ2-2
size: .
D: TRBD1
CDR3: CASSSPRAGGTGELFF
DNA: TGTGCCAGCAGTTCCCCAAGGGCAGGGGGAACCGGGGAGCTGTTTTTT

V: TRBV7-9
J: TRBJ1-4
size: once
D: .
CDR3: CASQHLNVDEKLFF
DNA: TGTGCCTCCCAACACCTTAACGTTGATGAAAAACTGTTTTTT

V: TRBV19
J: TRBJ2-6
size: .
D: TRBD1
CDR3: CASSIGTGFSSGANVLTF
DNA: TGTGCCAGTAGTATTGGGACAGGGTTCAGCTCTGGGGCCAACGTCCTGACTTTC

V: TRBV12-5
J: TRBJ1-1
size: few
D: .
CDR3: CASGVENTEAFF
DNA: TGTGCTAGTGGGGTAGAGAACACTGAAGCTTTCTTT

V: TRBV28
J: TRBJ2-1
size: .
D: TRBD1
CDR3: CASGYPRDSYNEQFF
DNA: TGTGCCAGCGGGTACCCCCGGGACAGCTACAATGAGCAGTTCTTC

V: TRBV24-1
J: TRBJ2-1
size: .
D: TRBD1
CDR3: CATSESRTGRLGYNEQFF
DNA: TGTGCCACCAGTGAATCTCGGACAGGCCGATTAGGGTACAATGAGCAGTTCTTC

V: TRBV5-6
J: TRBJ2-7
size: once
D: .
CDR3: CASSLWQGNYEQYF
DNA: TGTGCCAGCAGCCTATGGCAGGGAAACTACGAGCAGTACTTC

V: TRBV5-1
J: TRBJ2-5
size: .
D: TRBD1
CDR3: CASSLAGGAMQETQYF
DNA: TGCGCCAGCAGCTTGGCAGGGGGCGCAATGCAAGAGACCCAGTACTTC

V: TRBV4-1
J: TRBJ1-5
size: .
D: TRBD1
CDR3: CASSQISGGSNQPQHF
DNA: TGCGCCAGCAGCCAAATTTCAGGGGGGAGCAATCAGCCCCAGCATTTT

V: TRBV3-1/TRBV3-2
J: TRBJ1-5
size: .
D: .
CDR3: CASSQLRDQPQHF
DNA: TGTGCCAGCAGCCAACTCCGGGATCAGCCCCAGCATTTT

V: TRBV6-6
J: TRBJ1-4
size: .
D: .
CDR3: CASSLTGNEKLFF
DNA: TGTGCCAGCAGTTTAACAGGAAATGAAAAACTGTTTTTT

V: TRBV11-3
J: TRBJ2-1
size: .
D: .
CDR3: CASSRVVRFGSYNEQFF
DNA: TGTGCCAGCAGCCGAGTTGTCCGTTTCGGGTCCTACAATGAGCAGTTCTTC

V: TRBV18
J: TRBJ2-3
size: few
D: .
CDR3: CASSLSRGAGDTQYF
DNA: TGTGCCAGCTCTTTATCCCGGGGGGCCGGAGATACGCAGTATTTT

V: TRBV7-9
J: TRBJ2-7
size: .
D: .
CDR3: CASSFPRGGSYEQYF
DNA: TGTGCCAGCAGCTTCCCACGGGGTGGCTCCTACGAGCAGTACTTC

V: TRBV10-1
J: TRBJ2-1
size: .
D: .
CDR3: CASSTGSNNEQFF
DNA: TGCGCCAGCAGTACAGGCTCCAACAATGAGCAGTTCTTC

V: TRBV29-1
J: TRBJ2-6
size: .
D: .
CDR3: CSVSGNRGANVLTF
DNA: TGCAGCGTCTCGGGGAATCGTGGGGCCAACGTCCTGACTTTC

V: TRBV5-6
J: TRBJ1-2
size: .
D: .
CDR3: CASRSGPGANYGYTF
DNA: TGTGCCAGCAGATCCGGACCGGGGGCAAACTATGGCTACACCTTC

V: TRBV9
J: TRBJ2-6
size: .
D: .
CDR3: CASSVGAGSGANVLTF
DNA: TGTGCCAGCAGCGTAGGAGCAGGGTCCGGGGCCAACGTCCTGACTTTC

V: TRBV5-6
J: TRBJ2-7
size: .
D: TRBD2
CDR3: CASTGGYEQYF
DNA: TGTGCCAGCACGGGGGGGTACGAGCAGTACTTC

V: TRBV5-1
J: TRBJ2-3
size: .
D: .
CDR3: CASRQHSGDTQYF
DNA: TGCGCCAGCAGACAACACAGCGGGGATACGCAGTATTTT

V: TRBV6-5
J: TRBJ1-1
size: once
D: .
CDR3: CASWSNMNTEAFF
DNA: TGTGCCAGCTGGTCAAACATGAACACTGAAGCTTTCTTT

V: TRBV6-1
J: TRBJ2-3
size: .
D: .
CDR3: CASSEAGTQYF
DNA: TGTGCCAGCAGTGAAGCGGGTACGCAGTATTTT

V: TRBV16
J: TRBJ1-2
size: once
D: TRBD1
CDR3: CASSQGGTGLFGYTF
DNA: TGTGCCAGCAGCCAAGGGGGGACAGGGTTGTTTGGCTACACCTTC

V: TRBV19
J: TRBJ1-3
size: .
D: .
CDR3: CASSIYGGQLSGNTIYF
DNA: TGTGCCAGTAGTATATATGGAGGACAGCTCTCTGGAAACACCATATATTTT

V: TRBV6-5
J: TRBJ1-1
size: .
D: TRBD1
CDR3: CATRGRTEAFF
DNA: TGTGCCACCAGGGGGCGGACTGAAGCTTTCTTT

V: TRBV4-1
J: TRBJ1-6
size: .
D: TRBD1
CDR3: CASSHGPMGQTNSPLHF
DNA: TGCGCCAGCAGCCACGGTCCTATGGGACAGACTAATTCACCCCTCCACTTT

V: TRBV28
J: TRBJ1-5
size: .
D: .
CDR3: CASSLDLSGQPQHF
DNA: TGTGCCAGCAGTTTAGATTTGTCGGGTCAGCCCCAGCATTTT

V: TRBV30
J: TRBJ2-7
size: .
D: .
CDR3: CAWRWAGAIGEQYF
DNA: TGTGCCTGGAGATGGGCGGGGGCCATAGGCGAGCAGTACTTC

V: TRBV20-1
J: TRBJ1-2
size: .
D: .
CDR3: CSARDGLGYTF
DNA: TGCAGTGCTAGGGACGGTCTGGGCTACACCTTC

V: TRBV4-1
J: TRBJ2-3
size: .
D: .
CDR3: CASSGVPTDTQYF
DNA: TGCGCCAGCAGCGGCGTACCCACAGATACGCAGTATTTT

V: TRBV27
J: TRBJ1-6
size: .
D: .
CDR3: CASSSQGTGSPLHF
DNA: TGTGCCAGCAGTTCACAGGGTACGGGTTCACCCCTCCACTTT

V: TRBV27
J: TRBJ1-5
size: .
D: .
CDR3: CASRHLGGDQPQHF
DNA: TGTGCCAGCCGGCACTTGGGAGGGGATCAGCCCCAGCATTTT

V: TRBV11-3
J: TRBJ1-6
size: .
D: .
CDR3: CASSSGVGSPLHF
DNA: TGTGCCAGCAGCTCCGGGGTAGGGTCACCCCTCCACTTT

V: TRBV5-4
J: TRBJ2-3
size: .
D: TRBD2
CDR3: CASSLAGGLSDTQYF
DNA: TGTGCCAGCAGCTTGGCGGGGGGGTTATCAGATACGCAGTATTTT

V: TRBV6-5
J: TRBJ1-5
size: .
D: .
CDR3: CASSSQGQPQHF
DNA: TGTGCCAGCAGTTCGCAGGGCCAGCCCCAGCATTTT

V: TRBV27
J: TRBJ2-7
size: .
D: .
CDR3: CASRHSGTYEQYF
DNA: TGTGCCAGCAGACACTCAGGGACCTACGAGCAGTACTTC

V: TRBV28
J: TRBJ2-3
size: .
D: TRBD2
CDR3: CASSSGLAGGDTQYF
DNA: TGTGCCAGCAGTTCGGGACTAGCGGGGGGAGATACGCAGTATTTT

V: TRBV9
J: TRBJ1-6
size: .
D: .
CDR3: CASSANRVGNSPLHF
DNA: TGTGCCAGCAGCGCAAACAGGGTCGGTAATTCACCCCTCCACTTT

V: TRBV28
J: TRBJ2-1
size: .
D: .
CDR3: CASSTQGRGSYNEQFF
DNA: TGTGCCAGCAGTACCCAGGGGAGGGGCTCCTACAATGAGCAGTTCTTC

V: TRBV4-1
J: TRBJ1-6
size: .
D: TRBD1
CDR3: CASSQGTGGASPLHF
DNA: TGCGCCAGCAGCCAGGGGACAGGAGGGGCTTCACCCCTCCACTTT

V: TRBV11-3
J: TRBJ1-1
size: .
D: .
CDR3: CASSLTGSNTEAFF
DNA: TGTGCCAGCAGCTTAACAGGGAGTAACACTGAAGCTTTCTTT

V: TRBV19
J: TRBJ2-2
size: once
D: .
CDR3: CASSKLANTGELFF
DNA: TGTGCCAGTAGTAAACTAGCAAACACCGGGGAGCTGTTTTTT

V: TRBV29-1
J: TRBJ2-7
size: .
D: TRBD1
CDR3: CSVLGLGQGPYEQYF
DNA: TGCAGCGTTTTGGGGTTGGGACAGGGTCCCTACGAGCAGTACTTC

V: TRBV12-3/TRBV12-4
J: TRBJ1-4
size: .
D: .
CDR3: CASSSPAEKLFF
DNA: TGTGCCAGCAGTTCTCCCGCTGAAAAACTGTTTTTT

V: TRBV9
J: TRBJ1-6
size: .
D: .
CDR3: CASTPSWEYNSPLHF
DNA: TGTGCCAGCACCCCCTCCTGGGAGTATAATTCACCCCTCCACTTT

V: TRBV10-3
J: TRBJ2-5
size: .
D: TRBD2
CDR3: CAISLPGGKETQYF
DNA: TGTGCCATCAGTCTACCGGGGGGGAAAGAGACCCAGTACTTC

V: TRBV27
J: TRBJ2-2
size: .
D: .
CDR3: CASRPAGTVNTGELFF
DNA: TGTGCCAGCAGGCCAGCCGGGACTGTAAACACCGGGGAGCTGTTTTTT

V: TRBV4-1
J: TRBJ1-2
size: .
D: .
CDR3: CASSQYLDKDGYTF
DNA: TGCGCCAGCAGCCAATACCTCGATAAGGATGGCTACACCTTC